The 17 T cell receptor beta chains in this list originate from one sample, sequenced in a study of T-cell reconstitution after alpha-beta-depleted transplantation in children. During its preparation, the TCRbeta library received unique molecular identifiers. TCRdb independently ran MiXCR on the PCR reads; one entry per CDR3 protein. The profile covers some 550,000 distinct CDR3 sequences, with under 25% appearing a single time and 14% taken by the ten largest. This sample comprised PBMCs, mostly from graft donor cells, obtained 360 days after TCRalphabeta/CD19-depleted stem cell transplant. The receptors originated from a boy younger than two who had a stem cell transplant for acute myeloid leukemia, so the T cells may come from the graft donor.

The chain joins TRBV5-4 to TRBJ2-3, with TRBD2 matching over 7 bases. The CDR3 has 16 residues. The V segment lost 1 base and the J segment 1 base; nucleotides outside the gene matches: 6. CDR1 and CDR2 from the germline V gene are SGHNT and YYREEE (reference sequence). In DNA form, the CDR3 reads TGTGCCAGCAGCTTGAGGGGCGGGGGACGCACAGATACGCAGTATTTT. As protein: CASSLRGGGRTDTQYF.

This clonotype was counted only a few times. V and J are TRBV10-3 and TRBJ2-6; unclear D gene. Germline V gene sequence: CDR1 ENHRY, CDR2 SYGVKD. The V end was cut by 0 bases, the J end by 0 bases, with 3 bases between. This CDR3 contains 15 residues. CDR3 sequence reads: CAISESDSGANVLTF. The DNA for the CDR3 is TGTGCCATCAGTGAGTCGGACTCTGGGGCCAACGTCCTGACTTTC.

V usage is TRBV7-9 and J usage is TRBJ1-3; 9 positions agree with TRBD1. Trimming cost V 5 bases and J 6 bases; bases outside gene matches: 5. Germline V gene lookup returns CDR1 SEHNR and CDR2 FQNEAQ (reference sequence). The CDR3 loop spans 14 amino acids. CDR3 DNA sequence: TGTGCCAGCAGCATCGGACAGGGGTCAAACACCATATATTTT. It yields the protein CASSIGQGSNTIYF. Full variable domain (outside the CDR3, taken from reference TRBV7-9 and TRBJ1-3): DTGVSQNPRHKITKRGQNVTFRCDPISEHNRLYWYRQTLGQGPEFLTYFQNEAQLEKSRLLSDRFSAERPKGSFSTLEIQRTEQGDSAMYLCASSIGQGSNTIYFGEGSWLTVV.

This clonotype was observed many times. The chain combines TRBV28 with TRBJ2-7; TRBD2 aligns across 7 bases. This CDR3 spans 13 amino acids. Trimming took 4 bases from V and 2 from J; bases not matched to a gene: 2. Germline lookup yields CDR1 MDHEN and CDR2 SYDVKM. The CDR3 is CASSSSGPYEQYV. In DNA form, the CDR3 reads TGTGCCAGCAGTTCTAGCGGCCCCTACGAGCAGTACGTC.

The J gene is TRBJ1-2, the V gene TRBV29-1; D possibly corresponds to TRBD1 (6 bases). The V end was cut by 4 bases, the J end by 6 bases, with 15 bases between. The CDR3 length is 13 residues. Germline CDR1 and CDR2: SQVTM and ANQGSEA. DNA of the CDR3: TGCAGCGTTGTGGGGGGCCTTGTGAATGGCTACACCTTC. Its protein product is CSVVGGLVNGYTF. The full variable domain, completed using reference TRBV29-1 and TRBJ1-2, is SAVISQKPSRDICQRGTSLTIQCQVDSQVTMMFWYRQQPGQSLTLIATANQGSEATYESGFVIDKFPISRPNLTFSTLTVSNMSPEDSSIYLCSVVGGLVNGYTFGSGTRLTVV.

In its sample, this clonotype was seen many times. This chain links TRBV20-1 with TRBJ2-3, with TRBD2 identical over 8 bases. V shed 5 bases, J shed 0 bases, and the junction held 7 bases outside the gene matches. The length of the CDR3 is 15 residues. CDR1 is DFQATT, CDR2 SNEGSKA, per germline (reference sequence). The CDR3 DNA reads TGCAGTGCTCTTAGCGGGGCCGCTAGCACAGATACGCAGTATTTT. This encodes CSALSGAASTDTQYF.

The chain carries TRBV6-5 and TRBJ1-1, with 7 bases identical to TRBD1. The CDR3 runs 16 residues. V lost 0 bases to trimming and J lost 0 bases; unmatched junction nucleotides: 4. Germline CDR1 reads MNHEY; CDR2 reads SVGAGI. CDR3 DNA sequence: TGTGCCAGCAGTTACTCTTGGACAGGCATGAACACTGAAGCTTTCTTT. It codes for CASSYSWTGMNTEAFF.

This clonotype was seen a handful of times. V is TRBV4-3 and J is TRBJ2-7; D is perhaps TRBD2 (7 bases). V was clipped by 3 bases and J by 6 bases, with 18 bases between them. Per germline, CDR1 LGHNA and CDR2 YSLEER. This CDR3 is 15 amino acids long. This CDR3 is CASSHTTGGGREQYF. CDR3 nucleotides: TGCGCCAGCAGCCACACGACAGGCGGGGGTCGCGAGCAGTACTTC.

This clonotype was found a few times. The gene calls are TRBV29-1 and TRBJ1-1; D possibly corresponds to TRBD1 (5 bases). The CDR3 sequence is 14 residues long. The germline V gene encodes CDR1 SQVTM and CDR2 ANQGSEA. V was trimmed by 2 bases and J by 7 bases, leaving 17 bases between them. This chain's CDR3 is CSVESTLGPGEAFF. CDR3 sequence (DNA): TGCAGCGTTGAATCGACCCTGGGGCCGGGTGAAGCTTTCTTT.

The V gene is TRBV7-9, the J gene TRBJ2-2, with D possibly being TRBD1 (6 bases). Germline CDR1 is SEHNR and CDR2 is FQNEAQ (reference sequence). V lost 4 bases and J 0 bases, leaving 12 bases between the germline ends. The CDR3 contains 16 residues. The CDR3, as DNA: TGTGCCAGCAGCTCGTACAGGGTAGCGAACACCGGGGAGCTGTTTTTT. It yields the protein CASSSYRVANTGELFF.

DNA of the CDR3: TGCAGTGCTATACCCCGACTTAATGAAAAACTGTTTTTT. Translating gives CSAIPRLNEKLFF. The chain has TRBV20-1 and TRBJ1-4; D call uncertain. Trimming left V 4 bases short and J 4 bases short, with 10 bases between. The CDR3 covers 13 residues. CDR1 is DFQATT and CDR2 is SNEGSKA in the germline V gene (reference sequence).

CDR3 sequence reads: CATSDSGTGNQPQHF. CDR3 coding DNA: TGTGCCACCAGTGATTCGGGGACAGGCAATCAGCCCCAGCATTTT. This sequence joins TRBV24-1 and TRBJ1-5, with 7 bases lining up with TRBD1. CDR1 and CDR2 (germline): KGHDR, SFDVKD. The CDR3 is 15 residues long. The junction had 2 bases not matched to a gene; V was cut back by 2 bases and J by 2 bases.

There are many counts of this clonotype. The chain combines TRBV5-1 with TRBJ2-2; D gene ambiguous. The V end lost 3 bases, the J end lost 1 base, and 7 bases lay between the germline ends. Germline lookup yields CDR1 SGHRS and CDR2 YFSETQ. The CDR3 has 14 amino acids. The CDR3 DNA is TGCGCCAGCAGCTCCCACAGGAACACCGGGGAGCTGTTTTTT. Translating gives CASSSHRNTGELFF.

The rearrangement links TRBV28 to TRBJ2-5; maybe TRBD2 (6 bases). V lost 0 bases and J lost 2, with 10 bases in between. Germline assignment: CDR1 MDHEN and CDR2 SYDVKM. CDR3 length: 15 residues. For the CDR3, the DNA is TGTGCCAGCAGTTTATGGGCTAGCGTACAAGAGACCCAGTACTTC. Translated: CASSLWASVQETQYF.

The genes are TRBV6-5 and TRBJ1-2; D may be TRBD1 (5 bases). The CDR3 spans 15 residues. V lost 4 bases and J lost 0, with 12 bases in between. The V gene's germline CDR1 is MNHEY and CDR2 SVGAGI. The CDR3 DNA sequence: TGTGCCAGCAGTTGTATCCTGACAGCTAACTATGGCTACACCTTC. It specifies CASSCILTANYGYTF.

The chain links TRBV5-6 to TRBJ1-3; tentative D call: TRBD1 (5 bases). The CDR3 contains 18 residues. V gave up 3 bases and J gave up 0 bases, with 19 bases separating them. Germline values: CDR1 SGHDT, CDR2 YYEEEE. CDR3 sequence reads: CASSWGGLQVHSGNTIYF. DNA for the CDR3: TGTGCCAGCAGCTGGGGCGGCCTACAGGTTCACTCTGGAAACACCATATATTTT. Variable domain in full (rest from reference TRBV5-6 and TRBJ1-3): DAGVTQSPTHLIKTRGQQVTLRCSPKSGHDTVSWYQQALGQGPQFIFQYYEEEERQRGNFPDRFSGHQFPNYSSELNVNALLLGDSALYLCASSWGGLQVHSGNTIYFGEGSWLTVV.

CDR3 sequence reads: CASSADSGYEQYF. Written as DNA, the CDR3 is TGTGCCAGCAGCGCCGACAGTGGATACGAGCAGTACTTC. V gene TRBV5-6 combines with J gene TRBJ2-7, with TRBD1 as a possible D gene (5 bases). CDR1 is SGHDT and CDR2 is YYEEEE in the germline V gene. The CDR3 is 13 amino acids. Trimming removed 4 bases from V and 4 bases from J, with 12 bases in between.